The entry below gives a single T cell receptor beta chain sequence along with its context. The data were obtained in a study of blood T cell repertoires in COVID-19. The overall study: Researchers got acute and convalescent COVID-19 samples from the United States, Italy and Spain. Sample material is recorded as cDNA or gDNA derived from T cells, B-cell-depleted T cells, or PBMCs.

This CDR3 has 18 residues. V shed 4 bases and J 0 bases; nucleotides not matched to a gene: 14. Germline V gene data show CDR1 as SGHVS and CDR2 as FQNEAQ. Authors' methods: Estimation of nucleated cell counts relied on the amplification of reference gene primers. TCRdb keeps only in-frame clones here, not all; method: immunoSEQ multiplex PCR. V and J calls and clone size are given by that table; D and trimming were obtained from the DNA. The sample lists about 420,000 clones; roughly 90% were seen once. The chain carries TRBV7-8 and TRBJ2-5; 7 bases align to TRBD2. The clonotype comes from a man in his late teens or twenties with COVID-19, enrolled during active disease. Specimen: peripheral blood. This CDR3 is CASSSRGREPDYQETQYF. The CDR3 DNA sequence: TGTGCCAGCAGCTCTCGTGGGCGGGAGCCAGACTACCAAGAGACCCAGTACTTC. Variable domain in full (rest from reference TRBV7-8 and TRBJ2-5): GAGVSQSPRYKVAKRGQDVALRCDPISGHVSLFWYQQALGQGPEFLTYFQNEAQLDKSGLPSDRFFAERPEGSVSTLKIQRTQQEDSAVYLCASSSRGREPDYQETQYFGPGTRLLVL.